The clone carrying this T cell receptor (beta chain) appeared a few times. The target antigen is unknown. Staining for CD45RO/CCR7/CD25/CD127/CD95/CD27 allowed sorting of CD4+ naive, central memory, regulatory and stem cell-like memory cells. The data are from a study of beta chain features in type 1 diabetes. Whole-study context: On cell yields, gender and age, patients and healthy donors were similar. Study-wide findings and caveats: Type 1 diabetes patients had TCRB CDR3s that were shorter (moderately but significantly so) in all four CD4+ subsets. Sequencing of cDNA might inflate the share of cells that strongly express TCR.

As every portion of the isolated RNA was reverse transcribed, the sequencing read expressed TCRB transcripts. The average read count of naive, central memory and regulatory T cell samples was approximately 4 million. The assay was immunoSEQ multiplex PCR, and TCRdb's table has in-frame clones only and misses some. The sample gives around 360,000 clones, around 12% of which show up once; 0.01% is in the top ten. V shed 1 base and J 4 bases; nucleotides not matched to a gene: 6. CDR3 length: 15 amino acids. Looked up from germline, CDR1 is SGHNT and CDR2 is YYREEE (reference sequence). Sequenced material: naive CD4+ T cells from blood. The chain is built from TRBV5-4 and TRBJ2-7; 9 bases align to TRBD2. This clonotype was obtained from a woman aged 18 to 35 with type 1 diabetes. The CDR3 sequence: CASSLSGGRAYEQYF. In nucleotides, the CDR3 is TGTGCCAGCAGCTTGTCTGGCGGGAGGGCGTACGAGCAGTACTTC.